These T cell receptor beta chains were read from a single sample in a study of T-cell memory formation after mild COVID-19. TCRdb reprocessed the 5' RACE reads via MiXCR and lists one record per CDR3 protein. The sample holds fewer than 700,000 distinct CDR3 sequences, over 15% seen once. The sample was PBMCs or a T cell subset sorted from them (not recorded which). The source is an adult woman who had mild COVID-19 (a few samples of this study predate the infection). Cell type and time point are not known. The CDR3 runs from the conserved cysteine through the conserved F or W. The D gene is left open where the match is weak. Where a row states a size, it is once, few, many or the class of an expanded clone; other rows omit it.

TRBV6-2/TRBV6-3	many	.	TRBJ2-2	TGTGCCAGCAGTTACGGGGCAGAGACCGGGGAGCTGTTTTTT	CASSYGAETGELFF
TRBV20-1	.	TRBD1	TRBJ1-5	TGCAGTGCCAACACAGGGGGCAATCAGCCCCAGCATTTT	CSANTGGNQPQHF
TRBV7-9	.	.	TRBJ1-3	TGTGCCAGCAGCCTGTACGCTACGCGGTCCTCTGGAAACACCATATATTTT	CASSLYATRSSGNTIYF
TRBV2	.	TRBD1	TRBJ2-6	TGTGCCAGCAGTGGGACAGGGTTAGCTGGGGCCAACGTCCTGACTTTC	CASSGTGLAGANVLTF
TRBV4-3	many	.	TRBJ1-3	TGCGCCAGCAGCCAAGATCGGGCAGGGATCAACTCTGGAAACACCATATATTTT	CASSQDRAGINSGNTIYF
TRBV12-3/TRBV12-4	.	.	TRBJ1-2	TGTGCCAGCAGTCCTTACCAACGGGGGGGCTACACCTTC	CASSPYQRGGYTF
TRBV20-1	.	.	TRBJ1-2	TGCAGTGCTAGGGGAATCGCAGGGGCAGCTGGCTACACCTTC	CSARGIAGAAGYTF
TRBV6-1	few	.	TRBJ1-6	TGTGCCAGCAGTGGCGGGATTAATTCACCCCTCCACTTT	CASSGGINSPLHF
TRBV5-1	once	.	TRBJ2-3	TGCGCCAGCAGCTTGGTACTGGTACGGTCGGGGGCCGGGGCAGATACGCAGTATTTT	CASSLVLVRSGAGADTQYF
TRBV6-4	.	TRBD2	TRBJ2-1	TGTGCCAGCAGTGATGGTAGCGGGAGGGATGAGCAGTTCTTC	CASSDGSGRDEQFF
TRBV6-2/TRBV6-3	.	TRBD1	TRBJ1-1	TGTGCCAGCATCCTACAGGGGCGGAACACTGAAGCTTTCTTT	CASILQGRNTEAFF
TRBV7-8	.	.	TRBJ2-1	TGTGCCAGCAGCCAGGCAGGGGCGCTGGATGAGCAGTTCTTC	CASSQAGALDEQFF
TRBV5-4	once	.	TRBJ2-3	TGTGCCAGCAGCGCCCCTCGAGTTAGAGGGGAAACAGATACGCAGTATTTT	CASSAPRVRGETDTQYF
TRBV20-1	many	TRBD2	TRBJ2-7	TGCAGTGCTAGAACCCCCGGGACTAGCGGGAGGGCCCCCTACGAGCAGTACTTC	CSARTPGTSGRAPYEQYF
TRBV4-1	few	.	TRBJ2-7	TGCGCCAGCGCCGGGACTTTTTTGGGAGAGCAGTACTTC	CASAGTFLGEQYF
TRBV6-6	few	.	TRBJ2-7	TGTGCCAGCAGTACGGGGGAGTACTACGAGCAGTACTTC	CASSTGEYYEQYF
TRBV7-3	many	.	TRBJ2-3	TGTGCCAGCAGCTCCCCGGCAACAGATACGCAGTATTTT	CASSSPATDTQYF
TRBV6-5	.	TRBD1	TRBJ1-2	TGTGCCAGCAGACGAGACAGGGGGAATGGCTACACCTTC	CASRRDRGNGYTF
TRBV19	few	.	TRBJ1-2	TGTGCCAGTAGAGGGATTGGAGCCTTTTCTAACTATGGCTACACCTTC	CASRGIGAFSNYGYTF
TRBV5-1	many	.	TRBJ2-1	TGCGCCAGCAGCAAGGGACAAAGCTACAATGAGCAGTTCTTC	CASSKGQSYNEQFF
TRBV7-9	many	.	TRBJ2-7	TGTGCCAGCAGCTTAGTCAATGGCGATTCCTACGAGCAGTACTTC	CASSLVNGDSYEQYF
TRBV7-9	few	TRBD1	TRBJ1-1	TGTGCCAGCAGCTTAGGGGACAGGGGGGATACTGAAGCTTTCTTT	CASSLGDRGDTEAFF
TRBV14	.	TRBD1	TRBJ2-5	TGTGCCAGCAGCCCCTCCCCCGGGACAGGCCAAGAGACCCAGTACTTC	CASSPSPGTGQETQYF
TRBV5-1	.	TRBD1	TRBJ2-7	TGCGCCAGCAGCATTCAGGGACAGGCATCCGAGCAGTACTTC	CASSIQGQASEQYF
TRBV7-2	many	TRBD2	TRBJ2-3	TGTGCCAGCAGAAGCGGGACTAGCGTCACAGATACGCAGTATTTT	CASRSGTSVTDTQYF
TRBV5-1	many	.	TRBJ2-1	TGCGCCAGCAGCTTGGGTAACGCCCTAAATGAGCAGTTCTTC	CASSLGNALNEQFF
TRBV24-1	.	TRBD1	TRBJ2-1	TGTGCCACCAGTGATTACAGGGGGCCATACAATGAGCAGTTCTTC	CATSDYRGPYNEQFF
TRBV12-3/TRBV12-4	.	.	TRBJ1-1	TGTGCCAGCAGTTTAGTGGTGAACGATGAAGCTTTCTTT	CASSLVVNDEAFF
TRBV7-9	.	.	TRBJ1-2	TGTGCCAGCAGCTTAGTAGGGAGGCTCGACTATGGCTACACCTTC	CASSLVGRLDYGYTF
TRBV21-1	.	.	TRBJ1-2	TGTGCCACGCAGCAGGGCTACACCTTC	CATQQGYTF